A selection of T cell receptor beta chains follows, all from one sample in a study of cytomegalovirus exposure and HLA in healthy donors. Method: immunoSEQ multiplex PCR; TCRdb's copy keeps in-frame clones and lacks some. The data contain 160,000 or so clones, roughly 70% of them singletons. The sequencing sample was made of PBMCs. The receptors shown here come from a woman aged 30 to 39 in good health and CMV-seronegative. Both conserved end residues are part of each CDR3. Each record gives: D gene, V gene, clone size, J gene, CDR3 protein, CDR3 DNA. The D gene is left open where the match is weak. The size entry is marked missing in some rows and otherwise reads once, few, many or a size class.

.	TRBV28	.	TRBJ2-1	CASSYHSWEQFF	TGTGCCAGCAGTTACCACAGTTGGGAGCAGTTCTTC
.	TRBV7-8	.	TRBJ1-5	CASSKTVNSNQPQHF	TGTGCCAGCAGCAAGACAGTAAATAGCAATCAGCCCCAGCATTTT
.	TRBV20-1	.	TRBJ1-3	CSTSGNTIYF	TGCAGTACAAGTGGAAACACCATATATTTT
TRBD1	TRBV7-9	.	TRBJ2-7	CASSLLDRGYEQYF	TGTGCCAGCAGCTTACTAGACAGGGGCTACGAGCAGTACTTC
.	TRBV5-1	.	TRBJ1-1	CASSSSPGMGTEAFF	TGCGCCAGCAGCTCAAGCCCGGGGATGGGGACTGAAGCTTTCTTT
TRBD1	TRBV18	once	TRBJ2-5	CASSPRTGSSQETQYF	TGTGCCAGCTCACCGCGGACAGGGAGTAGCCAAGAGACCCAGTACTTC
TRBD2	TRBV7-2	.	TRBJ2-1	CASSLGSGSGAYEQFF	TGTGCCAGCAGCTTAGGGAGTGGGAGCGGGGCATATGAGCAGTTCTTC
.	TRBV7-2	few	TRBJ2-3	CASSLSLQGTDTQYF	TGTGCCAGCAGCTTAAGTTTACAGGGCACAGATACGCAGTATTTT
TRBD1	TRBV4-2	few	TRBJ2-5	CASSQARTGQETQYF	TGTGCCAGCAGCCAAGCCCGGACAGGCCAAGAGACCCAGTACTTC
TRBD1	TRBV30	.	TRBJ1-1	CAWEGQADTEAFF	TGTGCCTGGGAAGGACAGGCTGACACTGAAGCTTTCTTT
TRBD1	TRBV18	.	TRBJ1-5	CASSDRDLQPQHF	TGTGCCAGCTCAGACAGGGATCTTCAGCCCCAGCATTTT
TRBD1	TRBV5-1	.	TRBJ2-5	CASSPDRGQETQYF	TGCGCCAGCAGCCCAGACAGGGGGCAAGAGACCCAGTACTTC